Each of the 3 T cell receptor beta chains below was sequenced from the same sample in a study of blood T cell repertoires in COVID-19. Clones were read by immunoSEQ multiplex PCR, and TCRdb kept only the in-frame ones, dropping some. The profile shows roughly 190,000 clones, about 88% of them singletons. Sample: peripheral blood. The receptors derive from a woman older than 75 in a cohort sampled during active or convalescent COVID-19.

The DNA for the CDR3 is TGTGCCAGCAGTTTACCCTTCAGGGAGGTGGGCACTGAAGCTTTCTTT. It encodes CASSLPFREVGTEAFF. The rearrangement joins TRBV7-9 to TRBJ1-1, with D tentatively TRBD1 (5 bases). V was trimmed by 6 bases and J by 4 bases, leaving 21 bases between them. The CDR3 extends over 16 amino acids. Per the germline V gene, CDR1 is SEHNR and CDR2 is FQNEAQ (reference sequence).

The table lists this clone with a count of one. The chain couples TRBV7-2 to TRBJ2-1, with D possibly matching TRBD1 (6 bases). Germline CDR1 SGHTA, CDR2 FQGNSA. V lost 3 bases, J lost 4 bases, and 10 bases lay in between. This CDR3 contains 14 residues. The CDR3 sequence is CASSFRGGYNEQFF. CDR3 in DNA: TGTGCCAGCAGCTTCAGGGGCGGGTACAATGAGCAGTTCTTC. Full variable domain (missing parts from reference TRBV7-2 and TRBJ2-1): GAGVSQSPSNKVTEKGKDVELRCDPISGHTALYWYRQSLGQGLEFLIYFQGNSAPDKSGLPSDRFSAERTGGSVSTLTIQRTQQEDSAVYLCASSFRGGYNEQFFGPGTRLTVL.

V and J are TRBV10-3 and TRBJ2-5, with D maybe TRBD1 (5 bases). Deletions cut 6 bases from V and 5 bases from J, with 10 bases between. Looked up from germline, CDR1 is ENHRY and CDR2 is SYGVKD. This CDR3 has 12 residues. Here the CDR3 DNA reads TGTGCCATCAGCCCGACAGAGGAGACCCAGTACTTC. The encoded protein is CAISPTEETQYF.